This T cell receptor beta chain originates from a study of blood T cell repertoires in COVID-19. In the study overall: Samples came from the United States, Italy and Spain, spanning acute and convalescent COVID-19. PBMCs, B-cell-depleted T cells, or T cells were the source of the cDNA or gDNA that made up the material.

Germline CDR1 and CDR2: SGHAT and FQNNGV. Trimming took 5 bases from V and 1 from J, leaving 15 bases between them. The CDR3 has 15 amino acids. Regarding this clone: Other DNA sequences within the sample encode an identical CDR3.

The authors' processing: Reference gene primer amplification in the assay estimated nucleated cell counts. The repertoire was sequenced with immunoSEQ multiplex PCR; TCRdb's copy has only in-frame clones and lacks some. V, J and clone size derive from that table, while D and trimming were established from the DNA sequence. The sample lists over 300,000 clones, approximately 88% occurring once. Sequences were obtained from peripheral blood. The chain couples TRBV11-2 to TRBJ2-7, with D perhaps TRBD2 (6 bases). This receptor was identified in a man aged 18 to 30 who had recovered from COVID-19. The CDR3 DNA reads as TGTGCCAGCAGCCTAGTTAGCGGATCATCCTACGAGCAGTACTTC. Protein sequence: CASSLVSGSSYEQYF.